The 21 T cell receptor beta chains presented below share a single source sample, sequenced in a study of cytotoxic CD8 clonotypes in ibrutinib-treated CLL. Measured with immunoSEQ multiplex PCR; TCRdb has only the in-frame clones, and not every one. The profile shows approximately 280,000 clones, around 77% of them singletons. The source was PBMCs, collected at disease progression, from a patient treated with ibrutinib. Receptor source: a human donor with chronic lymphocytic leukemia.

The V and J genes are TRBV18 and TRBJ2-7; possible D gene TRBD2, 5 bases. Trimming took off 6 bases at V and 2 bases at J, with 14 bases between the two ends. The germline V gene encodes CDR1 KGHSH and CDR2 LQKENI. This CDR3 spans 14 amino acids. Written as DNA, the CDR3 is TGTGCCAGCTCCTGGCGGGCCAGCACCTACGAGCAGTACTTC. It codes for CASSWRASTYEQYF.

The chain uses TRBV7-9 and TRBJ1-1; D possibly corresponds to TRBD1 (6 bases). Trimming took off 4 bases at V and 0 bases at J, with 9 bases between the two ends. Germline-derived CDR1 and CDR2 are SEHNR and FQNEAQ (reference sequence). This CDR3 has 14 residues. The DNA of the CDR3 is TGTGCCAGCAGCTCGGACAGATTGAACACTGAAGCTTTCTTT. Protein product: CASSSDRLNTEAFF.

CDR3 sequence (DNA): TGTGCCAGCAGTGAAGAGGGGGCGGCCACTGAAGCTTTCTTT. Its protein product is CASSEEGAATEAFF. This rearrangement joins TRBV6-1 to TRBJ1-1, with 7 bases that match TRBD1. The length of the CDR3 is 14 residues. V was pared by 1 base and J by 4 bases, with 3 bases of the junction left unmatched. Germline assignment: CDR1 MNHNS and CDR2 SASEGT.

CDR3 residues: CASSISTGDAGANVLTF. CDR3 nucleotides: TGTGCCAGCAGTATCTCGACAGGGGATGCTGGGGCCAACGTCCTGACTTTC. The rearrangement uses TRBV6-4 and TRBJ2-6, with 8 positions matching TRBD1. The CDR3 extends over 17 amino acids. V lost 5 bases, J lost 2 bases, and 8 bases stayed unmatched. The V gene's germline CDR1 is MRHNA and CDR2 SNTAGT.

This clone turned up a few times. The chain recombines TRBV4-3 with TRBJ2-7; D might be TRBD2 (7 bases). The germline V gene encodes CDR1 LGHNA and CDR2 YSLEER. This CDR3 is built from 16 residues. Trimming pared 1 base from V and 0 bases from J, leaving 13 bases between. CDR3 sequence: CASSQGEGGHSYEQYF. The CDR3 coding sequence is TGCGCCAGCAGCCAAGGGGAGGGGGGCCACTCCTACGAGCAGTACTTC.

The chain combines TRBV27 with TRBJ2-5; D not certain. The CDR3 loop spans 10 amino acids. Looked up from germline, CDR1 is MNHEY and CDR2 is SMNVEV (reference sequence). The ends were cut back, 7 bases at V and 4 bases at J, with 4 bases in the middle. The CDR3, as DNA: TGTGCCAGCATAGGAGAGACCCAGTACTTC. It is translated as CASIGETQYF.

The chain recombines TRBV5-1 with TRBJ1-6; 8 nucleotides agree with TRBD1. Germline-derived CDR1 and CDR2 are SGHRS and YFSETQ. This CDR3 is built from 16 residues. With 4 bases clipped from V and 4 bases from J, the junction kept 7 bases outside the gene matches. Here the CDR3 DNA reads TGCGCCAGCAGCACCGGACAGGGAATATATAATTCACCCCTCCACTTT. This gives the protein CASSTGQGIYNSPLHF.

The genes are TRBV29-1 and TRBJ2-5, with 8 bases lining up with TRBD1. V gave up 5 bases and J gave up 2 bases; unmatched junction bases: 4. This CDR3 is 13 amino acids long. Per germline, CDR1 SQVTM and CDR2 ANQGSEA. CDR3 residues: CSVQGAWQETQYF. The CDR3 coding sequence is TGCAGCGTTCAGGGGGCTTGGCAAGAGACCCAGTACTTC.

The V and J genes are TRBV6-5 and TRBJ2-5, with unresolved D. The CDR3 sequence is 11 residues long. Germline V CDR1 and CDR2: MNHEY, SVGAGI. The V end lost 7 bases, the J end lost 5 bases, and 8 bases lay between the germline ends. As DNA, the CDR3 is TGTGCCAGCACGCTCTTGGAGACCCAGTACTTC. Its protein product is CASTLLETQYF.

This clone occurred a few times. This chain uses TRBV10-3 with TRBJ2-7; 9 nucleotides agree with TRBD1. V dropped 4 bases and J dropped 3; count of bases not matched to a gene: 7. This CDR3 contains 15 residues. CDR1 is ENHRY, CDR2 SYGVKD, per germline. DNA of the CDR3: TGTGCCATCAGTGTGATCCCGGACAGGGGCTACGAGCAGTACTTC. Translated: CAISVIPDRGYEQYF.

The chain uses TRBV5-4 and TRBJ1-5, with a possible D match to TRBD1 (5 bases). This CDR3 is built from 14 residues. V was clipped by 4 bases and J by 5 bases, with 13 bases between them. In germline, CDR1 is SGHNT, CDR2 YYREEE (reference sequence). CDR3 nucleotides: TGTGCCAGCAGCGTCGGGGGGATCGATCAGCCCCAGCATTTT. It yields the protein CASSVGGIDQPQHF.

The V gene is TRBV18, the J gene TRBJ2-4, with D perhaps TRBD2 (5 bases). Germline lookup yields CDR1 KGHSH and CDR2 LQKENI. The CDR3 is made up of 17 amino acids. V gave up 1 base and J gave up 0 bases, with 13 bases separating them. CDR3 sequence: CASSPRAAGLAKNIQYF. The DNA for the CDR3 is TGTGCCAGCTCACCACGAGCGGCAGGACTAGCCAAAAACATTCAGTACTTC.

The rearrangement links TRBV25-1 to TRBJ2-3, with D perhaps matching TRBD2 (6 bases). The V and J ends lost 4 bases and 7 bases respectively, with 15 bases between them. CDR1 and CDR2 (germline): MGHDK, SYGVNS. The CDR3 is 14 residues long. CDR3: CASSVLVRGNTQYF. In DNA form, the CDR3 reads TGTGCCAGCAGTGTCCTAGTCCGGGGGAATACGCAGTATTTT.

This clone was seen a single time. The chain uses TRBV27 and TRBJ2-3; D unresolved. CDR3 length: 11 amino acids. V shed 7 bases and J shed 4 bases, with 6 bases lying between them. Looked up from germline, CDR1 is MNHEY and CDR2 is SMNVEV (reference sequence). The CDR3 protein is CASIRADTQYF. DNA of the CDR3: TGTGCCAGCATACGGGCAGATACGCAGTATTTT.

V gene TRBV10-1 combines with J gene TRBJ1-4, with D unresolved. CDR1 and CDR2 from the germline V gene are WNHNN and SYGVQD (reference sequence). The length of the CDR3 is 14 residues. V lost 9 bases, J lost 0 bases, and 11 bases lay in between. The CDR3 spells CARPREATNEKLFF. The CDR3 DNA reads TGCGCCAGACCCCGGGAGGCAACTAATGAAAAACTGTTTTTT.

The chain combines TRBV18 with TRBJ1-4; 9 positions match TRBD1. V dropped 3 bases and J dropped 4; count of bases not matched to a gene: 9. CDR1 is KGHSH, CDR2 LQKENI, per germline. The CDR3 is 17 residues long. The CDR3 loop reads CASSPRWTGALNEKLFF. In DNA, the CDR3 is TGTGCCAGCTCACCCAGATGGACAGGGGCACTTAATGAAAAACTGTTTTTT.

The chain combines TRBV7-2 with TRBJ1-2; D call uncertain. The CDR3 has 14 residues. V lost 0 bases and J lost 3, with 8 bases in between. Per germline, CDR1 SGHTA and CDR2 FQGNSA. CDR3 nucleotide sequence: TGTGCCAGCAGCTTAGCGGCAGGACACTATGGCTACACCTTC. Translation: CASSLAAGHYGYTF.

The V gene is TRBV2, the J gene TRBJ2-7; maybe TRBD1 (6 bases). Germline loops: CDR1 SNHLY, CDR2 FYNNEI. V shed 5 bases and J shed 3 bases, with 11 bases lying between them. The CDR3 loop spans 13 amino acids. The CDR3 is CASSLTGLYEQYF. DNA of the CDR3: TGTGCCAGCAGTCTTACAGGGCTCTACGAGCAGTACTTC.

The chain employs TRBV5-6 and TRBJ1-4; D unclear. CDR1 SGHDT and CDR2 YYEEEE come from the germline V gene. The CDR3 runs to 13 residues. V lost 5 bases to trimming and J lost 5 bases, with 10 bases between them. CDR3 DNA: TGTGCCAGCAGAAACAGAATCAATGAAAAACTGTTTTTT. Its translation: CASRNRINEKLFF.

With respect to this clone: The identical CDR3 is also encoded by other nucleotide sequences in the sample. V is TRBV9 and J is TRBJ2-7, with D unclear. The CDR3 extends over 13 amino acids. Trimming stripped 0 bases from V and 4 bases from J, with 8 bases between. The V gene's germline CDR1 is SGDLS and CDR2 YYNGEE. The CDR3 nucleotides are TGTGCCAGCAGCGTAGCACCCACATACGAGCAGTACTTC. It yields the protein CASSVAPTYEQYF.

The genes are TRBV28 and TRBJ1-5; 9 bases line up with TRBD1. Germline CDR1 MDHEN, CDR2 SYDVKM. CDR3 length: 13 amino acids. V was pared by 10 bases and J by 6 bases, with 7 bases of the junction left unmatched. The CDR3 DNA reads as TGTGCCACTCGAACAGGGGGCTCTCAGCCCCAGCATTTT. Translation: CATRTGGSQPQHF.